What follows are 12 T cell receptor beta chains derived from one specimen sequenced in a study of CD8 T cell repertoires and HIV-1 epitope variants. TCRdb's table, derived via immunoSEQ multiplex PCR, lists solely in-frame clones and lacks some. The data show under 100,000 clones, around 75% seen once. Sequenced material: uncultured baseline CD8+ T cells from peripheral blood mononuclear cells (PBMCs). The origin of the receptors is a male donor with HIV.

The chain has TRBV6-6 and TRBJ1-1; no firm D call. Germline V gene lookup returns CDR1 MNHNY and CDR2 SVGAGI (reference sequence). V was trimmed by 5 bases and J by 4 bases, leaving 14 bases between them. This CDR3 is built from 14 residues. In nucleotides, the CDR3 is TGTGCCAGCAGTGATTCGAGATCGATCACTGAAGCTTTCTTT. Amino acid sequence: CASSDSRSITEAFF.

This clone was seen a few times. The DNA for the CDR3 is TGCGCCAGCAGGGGGCTCGGGGATACGCAGTATTTT. The encoded protein is CASRGLGDTQYF. This chain joins TRBV5-1 and TRBJ2-3, with D possibly being TRBD1 (5 bases). CDR1 is SGHRS, CDR2 YFSETQ, per germline. The V gene lost 5 bases and the J gene lost 6 bases, with 10 bases spanning the gap. The length of the CDR3 is 12 residues. The variable domain in full, with the rest retrieved from reference TRBV5-1 and TRBJ2-3, is KAGVTQTPRYLIKTRGQQVTLSCSPISGHRSVSWYQQTPGQGLQFLFEYFSETQRNKGNFPGRFSGRQFSNSRSEMNVSTLELGDSALYLCASRGLGDTQYFGPGTRLTVL.

This CDR3 is CASNGETGELFF. CDR3 coding DNA: TGTGCCAGCAATGGGGAGACCGGGGAGCTGTTTTTT. The chain links TRBV2 to TRBJ2-2; perhaps TRBD2 as D (5 bases). The V end lost 7 bases, the J end lost 5 bases, and 8 bases lay between the germline ends. The V gene's germline CDR1 is SNHLY and CDR2 FYNNEI. The CDR3 extends over 12 amino acids.

The gene calls are TRBV28 and TRBJ1-2, with a possible D match to TRBD1 (6 bases). The CDR3 contains 17 residues. Trimming left V 6 bases short and J 7 bases short, with 27 bases between. Germline CDR1 is MDHEN and CDR2 is SYDVKM. The CDR3, as DNA: TGTGCCAGCAGCTCCCCCGGTGGGACATCGCGGGAGGGTGGCTACACCTTC. The encoded protein is CASSSPGGTSREGGYTF.

The chain employs TRBV5-1 and TRBJ2-5, with 13 bases identical to TRBD2. Trimming removed 4 bases from V and 2 bases from J; junction bases left unmatched: 5. Per the germline V gene, CDR1 is SGHRS and CDR2 is YFSETQ. This CDR3 has 16 residues. This chain's CDR3 is CASSLPTSGRQETQYF. The CDR3 DNA follows: TGCGCCAGCAGCCTCCCGACTAGCGGGAGGCAAGAGACCCAGTACTTC.

The CDR3 spells CASRLDSSNEQFF. The CDR3, as DNA: TGTGCCAGCAGATTAGACAGCTCCAATGAGCAGTTCTTC. The chain employs TRBV27 and TRBJ2-1, with a possible D match to TRBD1 (5 bases). This CDR3 spans 13 amino acids. The germline V and J ends were trimmed by 6 bases and 6 bases, with 12 bases remaining between them. CDR1 MNHEY and CDR2 SMNVEV come from the germline V gene (reference sequence).

The chain combines TRBV5-1 with TRBJ2-5; 7 nucleotides line up with TRBD1. Germline V gene data show CDR1 as SGHRS and CDR2 as YFSETQ. Trimming at V came to 4 bases and at J to 1 base, leaving 4 bases not matched to a gene. This CDR3 region has 14 residues. The CDR3 sequence is CASSLTGAQETQYF. The CDR3 nucleotides are TGCGCCAGCAGCCTCACAGGGGCCCAAGAGACCCAGTACTTC.

This rearrangement joins TRBV25-1 to TRBJ1-5; tentative D call: TRBD1 (5 bases). Trimming stripped 4 bases from V and 0 bases from J, with 10 bases between. Germline lookup yields CDR1 MGHDK and CDR2 SYGVNS. The CDR3 length is 15 residues. The CDR3 DNA follows: TGTGCCAGCAGTGGGACACACTATAGCAATCAGCCCCAGCATTTT. This encodes CASSGTHYSNQPQHF.

This sequence joins TRBV6-5 and TRBJ2-1; D remains ambiguous. This CDR3 has 14 residues. Germline V gene data show CDR1 as MNHEY and CDR2 as SVGAGI. The V gene lost 2 bases and the J gene lost 0 bases, with 5 bases spanning the gap. This chain's CDR3 is CASSYHDSYNEQFF. The CDR3 nucleotides read TGTGCCAGCAGTTACCACGACTCCTACAATGAGCAGTTCTTC.

This clone has only one observation. The chain employs TRBV5-6 and TRBJ1-2; 8 nucleotides match TRBD1. This CDR3 is built from 14 residues. V shed 2 bases, J shed 8 bases, and the junction held 8 bases outside the gene matches. Germline assignment: CDR1 SGHDT and CDR2 YYEEEE. CDR3 amino acids: CASSFTQGAGGYTF. In DNA, the CDR3 is TGTGCCAGCAGCTTCACCCAGGGGGCAGGCGGCTACACCTTC.

This chain links TRBV6-6 with TRBJ2-5; 10 bases align to TRBD2. The germline gives CDR1 MNHNY, CDR2 SVGAGI (reference sequence). This CDR3 is built from 15 residues. Germline trimming cut 6 bases from V and 4 bases from J; bases unmatched to any gene: 8. DNA for the CDR3: TGTGCCAGCAGCTCCGGGACTAGCGTGGTAGAGACCCAGTACTTC. Residues: CASSSGTSVVETQYF.

The chain recombines TRBV5-5 with TRBJ1-3, with D perhaps TRBD1 (5 bases). The germline V gene has CDR1 SGHKS and CDR2 YYEKEE (reference sequence). Trimming stripped 4 bases from V and 0 bases from J, with 14 bases between. CDR3 length: 16 residues. The CDR3 here is CASSPEGIYSGNTIYF. DNA for the CDR3: TGTGCCAGCAGCCCGGAGGGGATTTACTCTGGAAACACCATATATTTT.